Sequencing of this T cell receptor beta chain was carried out in a study of Graves' ophthalmopathy and Graves' hyperthyroidism. Study outcomes and limitations: Both an approximately 68% sensitivity and an approximately 72% specificity characterized the model's predictions of ophthalmopathy progression.

As the template, RNA transcripts were used to amplify TCR beta CDR3 regions. HTBI primers were used in a first-round RT-PCR, which preceded a second-round multiplex PCR. TCRdb used MiXCR to reprocess the multiplex PCR reads, holding one entry per CDR3 protein. Here the sample spans roughly 220,000 distinct CDR3 sequences, around 42% being singletons. As regards this clonotype: What it binds is not known.

The CDR3 is 15 residues long. The germline V gene has CDR1 SGHDN and CDR2 FVKESK. J gave up 3 bases and V 0 bases, and 3 bases lay outside the gene matches. This rearrangement joins TRBV14 to TRBJ2-7; TRBD2 agrees at 9 bases. The sequence was obtained from an adult man with Graves' ophthalmopathy. The sequenced sample consisted of peripheral blood. The CDR3 region has the DNA TGTGCCAGCAGCCAAGACAGGACTAGCGACTACGAGCAGTACTTC. Residues: CASSQDRTSDYEQYF.